What follows are 7 T cell receptor beta chains derived from one specimen sequenced in a study of blood T cell repertoires in COVID-19. The repertoire was sequenced with immunoSEQ multiplex PCR; TCRdb's copy has only in-frame clones and lacks some. The repertoire holds roughly 48,000 clones, with roughly 90% as singletons. The sequenced material came from peripheral blood. The receptors stem from a human donor in a cohort sampled during active COVID-19.

This clone was seen only a few times. The rearrangement joins TRBV25-1 to TRBJ1-2; no firm D call. V was shortened by 0 bases and J by 2 bases, with 10 bases between the two germline ends. The CDR3 covers 15 residues. Germline V gene sequence: CDR1 MGHDK, CDR2 SYGVNS. Written as DNA, the CDR3 is TGTGCCAGCAGTGAATATCGGTCGGGGAACTATGGCTACACCTTC. Protein sequence: CASSEYRSGNYGYTF.

V and J are TRBV11-3 and TRBJ2-7, with TRBD1 matching over 7 bases. Germline CDR1 reads SGHNT; CDR2 reads YENEEA. V gave up 0 bases and J gave up 3 bases; unmatched junction bases: 2. The CDR3 extends over 14 amino acids. CDR3 sequence reads: CASSLDRDSYEQYF. Here the CDR3 DNA reads TGTGCCAGCAGCTTAGATCGGGACAGCTACGAGCAGTACTTC.

CDR3 sequence reads: CASSLVGTRGDTQYF. The CDR3 DNA reads as TGTGCCAGCAGCTTAGTAGGGACTAGAGGGGATACGCAGTATTTT. This chain connects TRBV7-9 to TRBJ2-3, with 8 bases that match TRBD2. CDR3 length: 15 amino acids. Per germline, CDR1 SEHNR and CDR2 FQNEAQ (reference sequence). Trimming cost V 1 base and J 6 bases; bases outside gene matches: 6.

The CDR3 spells CASVASITRETQYF. For the CDR3, the DNA is TGTGCCAGCGTGGCTAGCATTACAAGGGAGACCCAGTACTTC. The chain carries TRBV11-2 and TRBJ2-5, with D maybe TRBD2 (5 bases). Trimming cost V 8 bases and J 5 bases, with 18 bases left between them. Germline values: CDR1 SGHAT, CDR2 FQNNGV. There are 14 residues in the CDR3.

The chain employs TRBV5-6 and TRBJ1-5, with TRBD1 matching 7 bases. The CDR3 contains 14 residues. J gave up 1 base and V 3 bases, and 1 base lay outside the gene matches. Looked up from germline, CDR1 is SGHDT and CDR2 is YYEEEE. CDR3 sequence reads: CASSSGQSNQPQHF. The CDR3 nucleotides are TGTGCCAGCAGCTCGGGACAGAGCAATCAGCCCCAGCATTTT.

This chain connects TRBV25-1 to TRBJ2-6; no definite D call. Deletions cut 2 bases from V and 0 bases from J, with 5 bases between. Germline V gives CDR1 MGHDK, CDR2 SYGVNS. The CDR3 is 15 residues long. CDR3 protein: CASSEDFSGANVLTF. For the CDR3, the DNA is TGTGCCAGCAGTGAAGACTTCTCTGGGGCCAACGTCCTGACTTTC.

The chain has TRBV10-1 and TRBJ2-1; 9 nucleotides agree with TRBD1. Per germline, CDR1 WNHNN and CDR2 SYGVQD (reference sequence). The CDR3 runs to 16 residues. V was clipped by 3 bases and J by 5 bases; unmatched bases: 8. In DNA, the CDR3 is TGCGCCAGCAGTGAACCGGGACAGGGAACCCACAATGAGCAGTTCTTC. Its protein product is CASSEPGQGTHNEQFF.